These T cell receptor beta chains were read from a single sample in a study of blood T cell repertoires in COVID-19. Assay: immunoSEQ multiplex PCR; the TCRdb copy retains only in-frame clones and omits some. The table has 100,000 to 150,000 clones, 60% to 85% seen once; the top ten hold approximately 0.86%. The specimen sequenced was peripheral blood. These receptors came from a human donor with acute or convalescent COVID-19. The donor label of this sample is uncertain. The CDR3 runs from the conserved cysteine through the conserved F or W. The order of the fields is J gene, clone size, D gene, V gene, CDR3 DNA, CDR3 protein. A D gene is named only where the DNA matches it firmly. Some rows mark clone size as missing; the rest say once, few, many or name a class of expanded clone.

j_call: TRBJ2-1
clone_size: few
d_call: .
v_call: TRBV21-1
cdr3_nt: TGTGCCAAGCGGCGGAATGAGCAGTTCTTC
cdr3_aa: CAKRRNEQFF

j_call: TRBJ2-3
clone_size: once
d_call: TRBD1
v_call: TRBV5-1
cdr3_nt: TGCGCCAGCAGCTTGGTGGGACAGGGTTTCATCACAGATACGCAGTATTTT
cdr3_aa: CASSLVGQGFITDTQYF

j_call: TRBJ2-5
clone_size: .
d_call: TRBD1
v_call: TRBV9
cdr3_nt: TGTGCCAGCAGCTTCTCAGGGGGCCAAGAGACCCAGTACTTC
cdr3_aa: CASSFSGGQETQYF

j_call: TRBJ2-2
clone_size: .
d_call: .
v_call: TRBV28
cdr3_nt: TGTGCCAGCAGTTTACTACCTCGCGGGGAGCTGTTTTTT
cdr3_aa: CASSLLPRGELFF

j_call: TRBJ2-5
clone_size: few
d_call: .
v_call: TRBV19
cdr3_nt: TGTGCCAGTAAGGCCTCCCCGGCGGGGACCCAGTACTTC
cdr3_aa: CASKASPAGTQYF

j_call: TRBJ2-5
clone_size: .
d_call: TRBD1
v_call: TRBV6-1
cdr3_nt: TGTGCCAGCAGTGAATTCGTCCAGGGGGCTGAGACCCAGTACTTC
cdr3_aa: CASSEFVQGAETQYF

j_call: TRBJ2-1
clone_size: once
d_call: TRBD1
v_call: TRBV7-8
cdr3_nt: TGTGCCAGCACCACAATCCGAGGGGGCGTAAGGGACAATGAGCAGTTCTTC
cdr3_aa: CASTTIRGGVRDNEQFF

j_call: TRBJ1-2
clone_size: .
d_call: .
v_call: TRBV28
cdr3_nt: TGTGCCAGCAGTTCCAATCAGGGTTTTTACGGCTACACCTTC
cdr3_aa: CASSSNQGFYGYTF

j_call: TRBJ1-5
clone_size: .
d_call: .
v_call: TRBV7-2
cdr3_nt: TGTGCCAGCAGCTTAGTGCCGGTAAATCAGCCCCAGCATTTT
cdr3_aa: CASSLVPVNQPQHF

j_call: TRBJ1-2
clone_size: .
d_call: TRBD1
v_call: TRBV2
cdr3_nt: TGTGCCAGCAGTCAACAGGGGGCGAGAGGCTACACCTTC
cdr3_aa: CASSQQGARGYTF

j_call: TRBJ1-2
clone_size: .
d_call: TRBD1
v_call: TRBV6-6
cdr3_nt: TGTGCCAGCAGTTACTCGGGACAGACTTATGGCTACACCTTC
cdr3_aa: CASSYSGQTYGYTF

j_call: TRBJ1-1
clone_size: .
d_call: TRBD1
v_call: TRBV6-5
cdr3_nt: TGTGCCAGCAGATCTGACAGGGGGAACACTGAAGCTTTCTTT
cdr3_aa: CASRSDRGNTEAFF

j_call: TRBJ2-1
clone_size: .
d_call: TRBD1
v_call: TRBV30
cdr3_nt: TGTGCCTGGAGTGTGGGACAGGAATCCTACAATGAGCAGTTCTTC
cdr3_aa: CAWSVGQESYNEQFF

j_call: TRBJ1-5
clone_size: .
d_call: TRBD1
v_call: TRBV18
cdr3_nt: TGTGCCAGCTCACTCAACCCCCCAGGGGGCGGTCAGCCCCAGCATTTT
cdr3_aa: CASSLNPPGGGQPQHF

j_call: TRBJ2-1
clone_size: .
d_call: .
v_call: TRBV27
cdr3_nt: TGTGCCAGCAGGGGACTCCTGGAACGAGATGAGCAGTTCTTC
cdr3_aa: CASRGLLERDEQFF

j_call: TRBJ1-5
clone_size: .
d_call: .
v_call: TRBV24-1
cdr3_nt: TGTGCCACCCAGGTGGGTAGCAATCAGCCCCAGCATTTT
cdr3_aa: CATQVGSNQPQHF

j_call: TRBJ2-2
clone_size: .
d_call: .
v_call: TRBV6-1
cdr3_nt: TGTGCCAGCAGTGAAGTATCACTGTCCACCGGGGAGCTGTTTTTT
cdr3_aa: CASSEVSLSTGELFF

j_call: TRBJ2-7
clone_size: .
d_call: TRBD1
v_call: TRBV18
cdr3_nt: TGTGCCAGCTCACAGCGCGCCCCTGGACCAGGGGGCACATTCTACGAGCAGTACTTC
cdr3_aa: CASSQRAPGPGGTFYEQYF

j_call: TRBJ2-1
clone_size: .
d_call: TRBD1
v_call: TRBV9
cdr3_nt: TGTGCCAGCAGCGCCCGTCTCAGGGGGAGCTCCTACAATGAGCAGTTCTTC
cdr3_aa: CASSARLRGSSYNEQFF

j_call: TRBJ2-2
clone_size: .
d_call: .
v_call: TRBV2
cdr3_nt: TGTGCCAGCAGTCAGGACCTAGGGGGCGGGGAGCTGTTTTTT
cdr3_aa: CASSQDLGGGELFF

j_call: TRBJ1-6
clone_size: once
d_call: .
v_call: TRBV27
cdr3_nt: TGTGCCACCTTGCCACGGCAGGCCTTCTCCTATAATTCACCCCTCCACTTT
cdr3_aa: CATLPRQAFSYNSPLHF

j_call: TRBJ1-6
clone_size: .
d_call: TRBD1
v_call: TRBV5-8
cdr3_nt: TGTGCCAGCAGCTCTACCGGGACAGGGTATAATTCACCCCTCCACTTT
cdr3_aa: CASSSTGTGYNSPLHF

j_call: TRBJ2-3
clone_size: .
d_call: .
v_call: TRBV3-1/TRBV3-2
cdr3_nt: TGTGCCAGCAGCCTACAGGGACCTAGCACAGATACGCAGTATTTT
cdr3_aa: CASSLQGPSTDTQYF

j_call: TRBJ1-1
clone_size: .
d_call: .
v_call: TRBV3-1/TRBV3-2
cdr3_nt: TGTGCCAGCAGAAACATGAACACTGAAGCTTTCTTT
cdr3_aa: CASRNMNTEAFF

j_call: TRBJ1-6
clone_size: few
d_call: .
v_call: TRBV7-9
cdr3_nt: TGTGCCAGCAGCTTTAGGGGGTCCTATAATTCACCCCTCCACTTT
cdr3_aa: CASSFRGSYNSPLHF

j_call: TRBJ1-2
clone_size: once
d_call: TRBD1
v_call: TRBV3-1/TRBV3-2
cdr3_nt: TGTGCCAGCAGCCATGTCTCGACAGGGGGCCGGTCTGTCGGCTACACCTTC
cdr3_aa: CASSHVSTGGRSVGYTF

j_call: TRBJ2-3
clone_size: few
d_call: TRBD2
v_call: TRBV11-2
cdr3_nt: TGTGCCAGCAGCCCACGCCGACTTTGGACTAGCGGGGGATCGAATACGCAGTATTTT
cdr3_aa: CASSPRRLWTSGGSNTQYF

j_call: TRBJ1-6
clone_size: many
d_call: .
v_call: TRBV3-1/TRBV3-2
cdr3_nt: TGTGCCAGCAGCCAGGGGGGGGACACAGCGAATTCACCCCTCCACTTT
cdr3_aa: CASSQGGDTANSPLHF

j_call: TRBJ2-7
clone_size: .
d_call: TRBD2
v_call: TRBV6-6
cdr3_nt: TGTGCCAGCAGCTACGAGGGAGGGAGCTACGAGCAGTACTTC
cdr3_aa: CASSYEGGSYEQYF

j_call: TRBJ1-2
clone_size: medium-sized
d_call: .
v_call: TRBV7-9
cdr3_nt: TGTGCCAGCAGCTTAGCGCTGGGGGGTGGCTACACCTTC
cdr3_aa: CASSLALGGGYTF

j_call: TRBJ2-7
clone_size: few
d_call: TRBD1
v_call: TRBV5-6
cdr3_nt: TGTGCCAGCAGCTTGGGAGGGGGCGACGAGCAGTACTTC
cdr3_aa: CASSLGGGDEQYF

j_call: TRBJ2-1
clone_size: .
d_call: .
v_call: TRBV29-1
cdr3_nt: TGCAGCACCATCCCCACCAGGGGGGAATGGAGCTCCTACAATGAGCAGTTCTTC
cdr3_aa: CSTIPTRGEWSSYNEQFF

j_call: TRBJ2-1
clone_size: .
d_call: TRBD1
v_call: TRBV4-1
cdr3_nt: TGCGCCAGCAGCCTCCAACAGGGGATTGGTGAGCAGTTCTTC
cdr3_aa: CASSLQQGIGEQFF

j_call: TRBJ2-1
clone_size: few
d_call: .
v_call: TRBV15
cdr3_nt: TGTGCCACCAGCAGAGACTCCATCACTAGTTACAATGAGCAGTTCTTC
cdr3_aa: CATSRDSITSYNEQFF

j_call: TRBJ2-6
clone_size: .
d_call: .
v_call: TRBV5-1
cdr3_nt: TGCGCCAGCAGCTTGGGACCAACTATCGCCGGGGCCAACGTCCTGACTTTC
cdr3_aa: CASSLGPTIAGANVLTF

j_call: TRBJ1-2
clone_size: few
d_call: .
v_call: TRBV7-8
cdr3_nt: TGTGCCAGCAGCTTAGGGGGCCCAAGATGGGGCTACACCTTC
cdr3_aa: CASSLGGPRWGYTF

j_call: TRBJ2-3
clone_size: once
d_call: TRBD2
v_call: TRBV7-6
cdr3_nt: TGTGCCAGCAGCCCCCGGACTAGCGGGGGCAGGGATACGCAGTATTTT
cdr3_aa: CASSPRTSGGRDTQYF

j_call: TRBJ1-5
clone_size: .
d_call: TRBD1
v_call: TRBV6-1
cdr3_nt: TGTGCCAGCAGGGGACAGGGAAGCAATCAGCCCCAGCATTTT
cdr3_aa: CASRGQGSNQPQHF

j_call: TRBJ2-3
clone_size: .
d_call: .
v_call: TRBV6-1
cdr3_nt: TGTGCCAGCAGTGAAGTTGGAGGGGAGGAAGATACGCAGTATTTT
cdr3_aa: CASSEVGGEEDTQYF

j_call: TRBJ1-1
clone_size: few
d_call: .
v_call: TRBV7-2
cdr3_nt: TGTGCCAGCAGCTTAGAGCGGTGGGCTGAAGCTTTCTTT
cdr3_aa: CASSLERWAEAFF

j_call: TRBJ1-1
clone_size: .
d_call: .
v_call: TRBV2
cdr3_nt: TGTGCCAGCAGTGGGACAGCGAACACTGAAGCTTTCTTT
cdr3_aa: CASSGTANTEAFF

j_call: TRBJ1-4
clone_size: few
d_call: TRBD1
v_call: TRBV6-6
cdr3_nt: TGTGCCAGCAGTTACTCTAGGGACAGGGGGCTGGAAAAACTGTTTTTT
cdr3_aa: CASSYSRDRGLEKLFF

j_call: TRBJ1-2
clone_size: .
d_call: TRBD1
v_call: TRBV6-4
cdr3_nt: TGTGCCAGCAGTGCGGCAGGGGGCTATGGCTACACCTTC
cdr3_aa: CASSAAGGYGYTF

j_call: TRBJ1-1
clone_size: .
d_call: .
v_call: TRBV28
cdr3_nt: TGTGCCAGCAGTGCCGACAGGCTTCTAGCTTTCTTT
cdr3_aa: CASSADRLLAFF

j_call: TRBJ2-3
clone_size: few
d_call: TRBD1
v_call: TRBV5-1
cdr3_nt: TGCGCCAGCAGCTTTATGACAGGGTCCCTTAGCACAGATACGCAGTATTTT
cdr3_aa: CASSFMTGSLSTDTQYF

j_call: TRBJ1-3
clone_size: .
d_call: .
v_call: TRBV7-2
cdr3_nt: TGTGCCAGCAGCTCGGGTCTAGGAAACACCATATATTTT
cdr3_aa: CASSSGLGNTIYF

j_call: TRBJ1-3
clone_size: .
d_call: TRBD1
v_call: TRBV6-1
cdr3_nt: TGTGCCAGCAGTGACCCGGGACAGGGGATCTCTGGAAACACCATATATTTT
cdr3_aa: CASSDPGQGISGNTIYF

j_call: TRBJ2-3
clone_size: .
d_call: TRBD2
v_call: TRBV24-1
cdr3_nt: TGTGCCACCAGTGATTCCTGGACTAGCGGGGGTTACACAGATACGCAGTATTTT
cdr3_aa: CATSDSWTSGGYTDTQYF

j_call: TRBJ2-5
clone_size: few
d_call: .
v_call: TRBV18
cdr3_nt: TGTGCCAGCTCACCAAGACAGCAAGAGACCCAGTACTTC
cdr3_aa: CASSPRQQETQYF

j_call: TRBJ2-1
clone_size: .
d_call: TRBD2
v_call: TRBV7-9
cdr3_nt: TGTGCCAGCAGCACCGGGCTACTAGCGGGGGGGCAGAATGAGCAGTTCTTC
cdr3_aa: CASSTGLLAGGQNEQFF

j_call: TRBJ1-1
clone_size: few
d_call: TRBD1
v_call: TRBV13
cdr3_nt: TGTGCCAGCAGCTTTGGGACAGGGGACTCTGAAGCTTTCTTT
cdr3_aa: CASSFGTGDSEAFF

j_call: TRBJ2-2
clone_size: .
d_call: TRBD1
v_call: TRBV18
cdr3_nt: TGTGCCAGCTCACCACCGACGGGACAGAGGACCGGGGAGCTGTTTTTT
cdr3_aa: CASSPPTGQRTGELFF

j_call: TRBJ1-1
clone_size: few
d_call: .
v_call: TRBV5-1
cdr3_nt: TGCGCCAGCAGCTTGGATGGGCGCTCAGCCACTGAAGCTTTCTTT
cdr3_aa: CASSLDGRSATEAFF

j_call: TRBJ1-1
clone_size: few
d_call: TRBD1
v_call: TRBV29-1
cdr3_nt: TGCAGCGCCCGACAGGGTACGGCTGAAGCTTTCTTT
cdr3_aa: CSARQGTAEAFF

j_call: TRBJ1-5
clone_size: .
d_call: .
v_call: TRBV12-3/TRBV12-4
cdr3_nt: TGTGCCAGCAGTTCAGGGTTGGGTCAGCCCCAGCATTTT
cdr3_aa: CASSSGLGQPQHF